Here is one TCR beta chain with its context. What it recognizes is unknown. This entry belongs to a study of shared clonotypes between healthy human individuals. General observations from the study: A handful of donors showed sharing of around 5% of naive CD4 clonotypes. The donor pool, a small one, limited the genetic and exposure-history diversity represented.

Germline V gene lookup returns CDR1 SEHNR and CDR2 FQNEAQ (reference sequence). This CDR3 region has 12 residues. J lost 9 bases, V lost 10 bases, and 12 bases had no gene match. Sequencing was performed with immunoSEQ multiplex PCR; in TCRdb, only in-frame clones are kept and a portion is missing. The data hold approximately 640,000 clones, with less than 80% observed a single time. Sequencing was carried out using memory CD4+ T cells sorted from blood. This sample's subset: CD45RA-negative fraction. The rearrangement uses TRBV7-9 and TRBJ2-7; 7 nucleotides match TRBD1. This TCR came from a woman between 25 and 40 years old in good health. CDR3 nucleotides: TGTGCCACCGGGACAGACCTTCGGGGGCAGTACTTC. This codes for CATGTDLRGQYF.